The clone carrying this T cell receptor beta chain was detected a few times. This entry belongs to a study of cytomegalovirus exposure and HLA in healthy donors. V was cut by 5 bases and J by 2 bases, with 13 bases left in between. The CDR3 extends over 15 amino acids. Germline CDR1 reads LNHDA; CDR2 reads SQIVND (reference sequence). 60 Vbeta and 13 Jbeta primers were used in PCR. Libraries were prepared by immunoSEQ multiplex PCR; TCRdb keeps only in-frame clonotypes and omits some of them. The table shows hundreds of thousands of clones, with under 80% occurring only once. The sample taken for sequencing was PBMCs. This sequence was found in a female donor in good health and CMV-seronegative. The chain joins TRBV19 to TRBJ2-1, with D perhaps matching TRBD1 (5 bases). The CDR3 sequence is CASSLGPPPYNEQFF. The CDR3 nucleotides read TGTGCCAGTAGTTTGGGGCCACCTCCCTACAATGAGCAGTTCTTC.